This T cell receptor (beta chain) was recorded in a study of T cell responses to AZD1222 COVID-19 vaccine (dated by TCRdb to 2020 to 2023). Some background on the complete study: TCR sequencing covered more than 230 trial participants: some 210 given two doses of AZD1222 and around 25 given two doses of MenACWY control vaccine. Enrollment into the trials was organized by age into subgroups of 18-55, 56-69 and 70-plus years, and those subgroups contained around 150, 28 and 57 TCR-sequenced participants, respectively. Overall study results and their limits: Most participants were white British and females outnumbered males, and the authors suggested that clonal diversity may have been underestimated. Because no day 14 peak-response samples were available, repertoires were characterized only after the peak T cell response. After two AZD1222 doses, spike-specific TCR breadth and depth were significantly higher than at day 0 and than in MenACWY recipients. Reportedly, close to half of the unique spike-specific TCRs recognized epitopes lying outside the regions that are mutated in the B.1.351 and B.1.1.7 variants. In the small 56-69-year group, the increase in depth fell short of significance, most likely because of low power. Conclusions about previously exposed vaccinees were limited because only six or seven AZD1222 recipients were SARS-CoV-2 seropositive at baseline. Vaccine-associated CD4 TCRs spanned the whole spike protein, with dominant responses in regions 160-218 and 743-854.

The CDR3 regions of human TCRbeta chains were analyzed by immunosequencing. Regarding the original processing steps: TCRs in the repertoires were compared against a reference library of SARS-CoV-2-specific TCRs that had been generated with the MIRA antigen-specificity platform. Breadth was defined as the fraction of unique TCRs that were SARS-CoV-2-associated. Depth was defined as the fraction of total T cells that were SARS-CoV-2-associated. Each spike-specific TCR was assigned to its reactive spike region and to a CD4 or CD8 class using the MIRA data. Log10-transformed breadth and depth values were compared by one-way ANOVA with Sidak's multiple comparisons tests. Drawn from immuneACCESS, this table holds only the in-frame rearrangements with V and J called that TCRdb kept. Clones are partly lost; checked studies trace under half to an unresolved V gene and leave the rest unexplained. V, J and clone size are taken as reported in that table, and D and trimming were inferred from the DNA itself. The sample includes about 120,000 clones, with about 86% observed a single time. The ten largest clonotypes hold over 2.5% of the sample.

As regards this clone: Its antigen remains unidentified. Per-nucleotide qualities are absent, and no much larger clonotype sits a single base away.

According to the study, the label for this sample's time point signals: about 28 days (+/-7) after the second vaccine dose. AZD1222 recipients with second doses at about 4 weeks or about 12 weeks were pooled, because spike-specific TCR depth and breadth did not differ between schedules. Vaccinee samples came from UK trials COV001 and COV002, including a single-blind randomized controlled phase 2/3 trial of AZD1222 (ChAdOx1 nCoV-19) in healthy adults. Trial participant PBMC samples were collected at day 0 and day 28 after the second dose for TCRbeta chain sequencing. Counted from cysteine to phenylalanine, this CDR3 has 13 amino acids. This entry keeps only the CDR3 DNA: 39 bases, framed from base 1. V trim: 3 bases; J trim: 11 bases; unmatched bases: 8. Via the germline V gene (reference sequence), CDR1 is LGHDT and CDR2 YNNKEL.

The material was peripheral blood, obtained 28 days after the second AZD1222 dose. The chain couples TRBV3-1 (or the pseudogene TRBV3-2) to TRBJ1-1; TRBD1 lines up with 8 middle nucleotides. This TCR was sampled from an adult who received the AZD1222 COVID-19 vaccine. The nucleotide sequence is TGTGCCAGCAGCCATAGACAGGGGCCCGCGGCTTTCTTT. It translates as CASSHRQGPAAFF.